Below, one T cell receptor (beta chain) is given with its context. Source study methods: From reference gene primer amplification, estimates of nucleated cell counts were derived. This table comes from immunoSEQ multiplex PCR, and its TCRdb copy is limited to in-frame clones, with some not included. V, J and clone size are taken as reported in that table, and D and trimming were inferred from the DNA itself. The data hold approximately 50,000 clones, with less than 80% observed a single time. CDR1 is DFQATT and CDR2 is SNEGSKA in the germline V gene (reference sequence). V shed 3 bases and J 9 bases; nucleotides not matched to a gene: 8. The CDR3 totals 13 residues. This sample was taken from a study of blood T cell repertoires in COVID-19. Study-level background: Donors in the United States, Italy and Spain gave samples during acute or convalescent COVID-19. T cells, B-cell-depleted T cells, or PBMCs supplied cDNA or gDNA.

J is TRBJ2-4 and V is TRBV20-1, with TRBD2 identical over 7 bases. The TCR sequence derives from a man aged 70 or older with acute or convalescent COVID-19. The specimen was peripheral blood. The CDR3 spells CSASGAGATIQYF. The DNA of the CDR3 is TGCAGTGCTAGTGGCGCGGGAGCAACCATTCAGTACTTC.